Given below is one T cell receptor (beta chain) in context. What antigen it recognizes has not been identified. No base quality values were provided; no much bigger clone lies one nucleotide off. TCR beta libraries were generated from genomic DNA with the immunoSEQ kit, following the manufacturer's recommendations. For library preparation, a first multiplex PCR was performed with proprietary primers, followed by a second PCR in which unique barcodes were added, and bead cleanups were performed after each round. Each sample batch included a kit-provided positive control reaction and a negative control reaction. The final libraries were assessed on an Agilent 4200 TapeStation D1000 ScreenTape, pooled by volume, and quantified by qPCR. Sequencing ran on an Illumina NextSeq500 with a MidOutput 150-cycle cartridge, using 156 Read1 and 15 Index1 cycles with kit custom primers. The pooled library was loaded at approximately 0.99 pM, and about 21% PhiX control was spiked in. In the original analysis: Vendor-processed data were analyzed in R, with a clonotype defined as all T cells sharing the same CDR3 nucleotide sequence. In the clone abundance analyses, frequencies were normalized to the 10,000 most abundant clones in each sample. Public T cell clones, averaging fewer than five per sample, were removed before analysis. Tumor-enriched and baseline blood-enriched clonotypes were defined by at least a 32-fold difference in abundance between compartments. Clonotypes expanded or contracted between blood time points were identified with a beta-binomial differential abundance model. Tumor-blood repertoire similarity was measured with the Baroni-Urbani and Buser coefficient, and groups were compared using two-tailed Wilcoxon tests in R. TCRdb holds this immuneACCESS table with in-frame rearrangements only. Some clones are missing; in checked studies, unresolved V genes explain under half, and the rest has no known cause. The V and J calls and the clone size are those of that table, but D and trimming were determined from the DNA. Across this sample there are over 45,000 clones, with around 72% seen only once. The top ten clonotypes cover approximately 6.8% of the sample.

These data belong to a study of radiation and T cells in renal cell carcinoma (dated by TCRdb to 2018 to 2020). General notes on the study: Samples were obtained from a clinical trial, in which 15 Gy stereotactic body radiation therapy was delivered to primary renal cell carcinomas and nephrectomy was performed 4 weeks later. In total, about 51 samples underwent TCR beta sequencing: about 25 tumors plus 27 peripheral blood samples. Across all 50 or so samples, several million unique CDR3 nucleotide sequences encoding about 2.4 million unique CDR3 amino acid sequences were identified.

According to the study, the label for this sample's time point signals: baseline pretreatment blood. The treatment or condition label here, explained by the study, means: 15 Gy SBRT to primary tumor, nephrectomy 4 weeks later. To track tumor-enriched clonotypes, serial peripheral blood was sampled from radiation-treated patients at baseline and at 2 weeks and 4 weeks after SBRT. Every patient's renal cell carcinoma showed clear cell pathology. Genomic DNA for TCR sequencing was prepared using the QIAamp DNA Blood Mini Kit (Qiagen). The analyses included just those samples that passed every quality control check. The CDR1 and CDR2 encoded by the germline V gene are SGHRS and YFSETQ. Measured from the cysteine to the phenylalanine, the CDR3 is 14 residues long. Only the CDR3 part of the read is kept: 42 bases, read in frame from the first base. Trimming takes 1 base from V and 1 base from J, and the germline ends sit 8 bases apart.

Study-wide findings and limitations: Effects of radiation dose or scheduling on the TCR repertoire could not be addressed with the single-armed trial design. Because pretreatment tumor biopsies were not available, the baseline intratumoral presence of clonotypes could not be determined. Top tumor clonotypes rose in blood from baseline to 2 weeks post-radiation, then contracted by 4 weeks, suggesting transient expansion of tumor-resident clones. Tracking of blood repertoire dynamics stopped at three to four weeks after treatment, with no follow-up past that point.

The clonotype was recovered from a man between 60 and 75 years old with renal cell carcinoma. This sequence uses TRBV5-1 and TRBJ1-1; the D gene identity is not certain. The sequenced sample was blood, obtained from a patient whose treatment included radiotherapy and nephrectomy. In nucleotide form, the sequence is TGCGCCAGCAGCTTGTTACCACGGAACACTGAAGCTTTCTTT. Translated, this gives CASSLLPRNTEAFF.